This is a list of T cell receptor beta chains from one sample in a study of T cell responses to AZD1222 COVID-19 vaccine. The protocol was immunoSEQ multiplex PCR, while the TCRdb copy is restricted to in-frame clones and leaves out a portion. The data hold roughly 170,000 clones, with 90% to 95% observed a single time. The sample here was peripheral blood, taken on day 0 of AZD1222 vaccination. These receptors were obtained from an adult in good health. Both conserved end residues are part of each CDR3. Fields, in order: J gene, clone size, V gene, D gene, CDR3 DNA, CDR3 protein. A D gene is named only where the DNA matches it firmly. The size field is filled for only some rows; it gives once, few, many or a size class.

>TRBJ1-1|.|TRBV5-1|TRBD1
TGCGCCAGCAGCTCAAATCCAGGGGGAACTGAAGCTTTCTTT
CASSSNPGGTEAFF
>TRBJ2-1|.|TRBV30|.
TGTGCCTGGACCCCCGCGGACGGGGATTCCTACAATGAGCAGTTCTTC
CAWTPADGDSYNEQFF
>TRBJ1-2|.|TRBV29-1|TRBD1
TGCAGCGCAACTACTGTTAAGGGACAGCCCTATGGCTACACCTTC
CSATTVKGQPYGYTF
>TRBJ2-1|.|TRBV9|.
TGTGCCAGCAGCGTCGGACTAATCTCCTACAATGAGCAGTTCTTC
CASSVGLISYNEQFF
>TRBJ2-3|.|TRBV4-3|.
TGCGCCAGCAGCCAAGCAACCGGGGGAGGAGATACGCAGTATTTT
CASSQATGGGDTQYF
>TRBJ1-1|.|TRBV4-1|.
TGCGCCAGCAGCCACTCTTGGGGGCTTGACACTGAAGCTTTCTTT
CASSHSWGLDTEAFF
>TRBJ1-2|.|TRBV25-1|.
TGTGCCAGCAGTGAGAGGGTTTTCAATGGCTACACCTTC
CASSERVFNGYTF
>TRBJ2-7|.|TRBV18|.
TGTGCCAGCTCCCCGGCTGTCGGCAAGGACGAGCAGTACTTC
CASSPAVGKDEQYF
>TRBJ2-7|.|TRBV5-1|TRBD1
TGCGCCAGTTCCCAGACAGGGGGCCACTACGAGCAGTACTTC
CASSQTGGHYEQYF
>TRBJ2-7|.|TRBV5-1|.
TGCGCCAGCAGACAGGGAAGGTCCTACGAGCAGTACTTC
CASRQGRSYEQYF
>TRBJ1-2|.|TRBV6-5|.
TGTGCCAGCACCAAAGCAGGGGCTAACTATGGCTACACCTTC
CASTKAGANYGYTF
>TRBJ2-7|.|TRBV4-1|.
TGCGCCCCTATTCGGCGGACACAAAGGGCCTACGAGCAGTACTTC
CAPIRRTQRAYEQYF
>TRBJ1-5|.|TRBV4-1|.
TGCGCCAGCAGCCAAGTATCCTCCGGCAAACAGCTTTTT
CASSQVSSGKQLF
>TRBJ2-7|.|TRBV4-1|.
TGCGCCAGCAGCCAGATCGACCTGGGACTCTCGATGAACGAGCAGTACTTC
CASSQIDLGLSMNEQYF
>TRBJ2-7|.|TRBV9|.
TGTGCCAGCAGCGTAGGGTCAGGGGCAGGATACGAGCAGTACTTC
CASSVGSGAGYEQYF
>TRBJ2-7|few|TRBV15|TRBD1
TGTGCCACCAGCATGGGACAGGGGTCCTACGAGCAGTACTTC
CATSMGQGSYEQYF
>TRBJ1-1|.|TRBV9|.
TGTGCCAGCAGCGTAGGCCAAGGTGACACTGAAGCTTTCTTT
CASSVGQGDTEAFF
>TRBJ1-2|.|TRBV30|.
TGTGCCTGGAGTGTACTTGGGGGGTACTATGGCTACACCTTC
CAWSVLGGYYGYTF
>TRBJ1-6|.|TRBV3-1/TRBV3-2|.
TGTGCCAGCAGCCCCCTGGCGGGTTCAGGATCACCCCTCCACTTT
CASSPLAGSGSPLHF
>TRBJ2-5|.|TRBV6-5|.
TGTGCCAGCAGTTACTCGTGGGGAAACCAAGAGACCCAGTACTTC
CASSYSWGNQETQYF
>TRBJ1-6|.|TRBV9|TRBD1
TGTGCCAGCAGCCCCCTGCAGGGGGTCACCTATAATTCACCCCTCCACTTT
CASSPLQGVTYNSPLHF
>TRBJ2-5|.|TRBV30|.
TGTGCCTGGAGAGTGGGTGAGACCCAGTACTTC
CAWRVGETQYF
>TRBJ2-1|.|TRBV2|.
TGTGCCAGCAGTGAAACCGCGCTTTCCAACAATGAGCAGTTCTTC
CASSETALSNNEQFF
>TRBJ1-1|.|TRBV10-3|TRBD1
TGTGCCATCGGACAGGACCCGAACACTGAAGCTTTCTTT
CAIGQDPNTEAFF
>TRBJ1-1|once|TRBV6-5|TRBD1
TGTGCCAGCAGTACGGACAGGGGAGATGAAGCTTTCTTT
CASSTDRGDEAFF
>TRBJ2-7|.|TRBV28|.
TGTGCCAGCAGGTCGGACAGAAACTACGAGCAGTACTTC
CASRSDRNYEQYF
>TRBJ2-7|.|TRBV9|.
TGTGCCAGCAGCGTTCTAGGGGACCCATCCTACGAGCAGTACTTC
CASSVLGDPSYEQYF
>TRBJ2-1|.|TRBV24-1|TRBD1
TGTGCCACCAGTAAGACAGGGGTGACCTACAATGAGCAGTTCTTC
CATSKTGVTYNEQFF
>TRBJ1-2|.|TRBV6-1|TRBD1
TGTGCCAGCAGTGAGACCATCGGGACAGTATATGGCTACACCTTC
CASSETIGTVYGYTF
>TRBJ1-1|.|TRBV27|.
TGTGCCAGCAGTACTAAGAGGGGCACTGAAGCTTTCTTT
CASSTKRGTEAFF